The source of this T cell receptor beta chain is a study of EBV T-cell therapy then PD-1 blockade in nasopharyngeal carcinoma. V was pared by 0 bases and J by 7 bases, with 9 bases between. Germline values: CDR1 MNHEY, CDR2 SVGAGI. This CDR3 is 13 amino acids long. This sample's treatment: AdE1-LMPpoly-expanded autologous EBV-specific T-cell therapy followed by anti-PD-1 nivolumab. Concerning this clone: The antigen is undetermined.

Profiling relied on immunoSEQ multiplex PCR, and the TCRdb table lists in-frame clones only, not all of them. The profile covers 24,000 or so clones, with 75% to 90% appearing a single time and approximately 30% taken by the ten largest. The chain employs TRBV6-5 and TRBJ1-2; D unclear. The source was CD8+ T cells from blood, collected at approximately day 61 from a patient whose treatment included autologous EBV-specific T cells and nivolumab. The receptor was isolated from a middle-aged man with nasopharyngeal carcinoma. The CDR3 here is CASSYSSRFGYTF. The DNA for the CDR3 is TGTGCCAGCAGTTACTCGTCCCGATTTGGCTACACCTTC.